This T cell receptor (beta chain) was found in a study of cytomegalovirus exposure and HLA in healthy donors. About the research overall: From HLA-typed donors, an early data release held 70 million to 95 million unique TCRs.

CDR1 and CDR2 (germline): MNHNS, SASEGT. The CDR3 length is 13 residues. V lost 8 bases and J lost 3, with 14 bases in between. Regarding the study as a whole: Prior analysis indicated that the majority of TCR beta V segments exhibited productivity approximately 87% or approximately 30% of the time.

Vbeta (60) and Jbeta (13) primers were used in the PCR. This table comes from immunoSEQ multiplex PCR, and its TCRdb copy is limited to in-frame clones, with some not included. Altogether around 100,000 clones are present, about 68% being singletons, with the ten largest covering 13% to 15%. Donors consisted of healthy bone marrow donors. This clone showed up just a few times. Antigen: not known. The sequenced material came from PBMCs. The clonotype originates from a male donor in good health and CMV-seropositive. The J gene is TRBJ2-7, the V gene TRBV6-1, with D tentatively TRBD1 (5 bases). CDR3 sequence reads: CASAMGRGYEQYF. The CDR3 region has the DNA TGTGCCAGCGCAATGGGTAGGGGCTACGAGCAGTACTTC.